The 28 T cell receptor beta chains given below trace back to one sample, sequenced in a study of blood T cell repertoires in COVID-19. Measured with immunoSEQ multiplex PCR; TCRdb has only the in-frame clones, and not every one. Of around 70,000 clones in the sample, approximately 79% were seen once. The specimen was peripheral blood. The source is a man between 60 and 75 years old with acute or convalescent COVID-19.

This clone has only a few counts. The chain carries TRBV3-1 (or the pseudogene TRBV3-2) and TRBJ1-4, with 8 positions matching TRBD1. The CDR3 is 19 residues long. Germline lookup yields CDR1 LGHDT and CDR2 YNNKEL (reference sequence). V was clipped by 0 bases and J by 7 bases; unmatched bases: 16. CDR3 in DNA: TGTGCCAGCAGCCAAGATCAGGTGCAGGGGGCAAATCTGAGTGAAAAACTGTTTTTT. Its translation is CASSQDQVQGANLSEKLFF.

This clone was counted a few times. This chain connects TRBV3-1 (or the pseudogene TRBV3-2) to TRBJ2-3; 11 bases map to TRBD2. CDR1 LGHDT and CDR2 YNNKEL come from the germline V gene (reference sequence). After removal of 5 bases from V and 0 bases from J, the junction contained 4 bases not matched to a gene. This CDR3 has 16 residues. CDR3 amino acids: CASSSRLAGSTDTQYF. Written as DNA, the CDR3 is TGTGCCAGCAGCTCGAGACTAGCGGGGAGCACAGATACGCAGTATTTT.

The rearrangement links TRBV5-1 to TRBJ1-1; 12 positions match TRBD1. The CDR3 covers 15 residues. The germline gives CDR1 SGHRS, CDR2 YFSETQ. After removal of 6 bases from V and 3 bases from J, the junction contained 6 bases not matched to a gene. DNA of the CDR3: TGCGCCAGCAAAGGGACAGGGGGCCGGGACACTGAAGCTTTCTTT. It encodes CASKGTGGRDTEAFF.

The V call is TRBV6-5, the J call TRBJ1-2, with 10 bases that match TRBD1. Trimming at V came to 6 bases and at J to 2 bases, leaving 6 bases not matched to a gene. The CDR3 covers 15 residues. CDR1 is MNHEY and CDR2 is SVGAGI in the germline V gene. The CDR3 here is CASRDRGWGNYGYTF. The DNA for the CDR3 is TGTGCCAGCAGGGACAGGGGGTGGGGAAACTATGGCTACACCTTC.

This clone appeared a single time. In nucleotides, the CDR3 is TGCAGCGTTGGGGACAGGGGGGGAGGAAGGCCTAATGAAAAACTGTTTTTT. This sequence encodes CSVGDRGGGRPNEKLFF. J is TRBJ1-4 and V is TRBV29-1, with 11 bases fitting TRBD1. From germline, CDR1 is SQVTM and CDR2 ANQGSEA. The CDR3 is made up of 17 amino acids. V shed 4 bases, J shed 3 bases, and the junction held 10 bases outside the gene matches.

The chain couples TRBV5-1 to TRBJ2-1; 11 bases align to TRBD1. This CDR3 has 14 amino acids. The germline gives CDR1 SGHRS, CDR2 YFSETQ. V trimming: 5 bases; J trimming: 8 bases; junction bases outside the gene matches: 6. The CDR3 sequence is CASSWGQGGDEQFF. CDR3 nucleotide sequence: TGCGCCAGCAGTTGGGGACAGGGGGGCGATGAGCAGTTCTTC.

The genes are TRBV7-2 and TRBJ1-5; tentatively, D is TRBD1 (5 bases). With 4 bases removed from V and 2 bases from J, the gap between germline ends came to 12 bases. The CDR3 has 15 amino acids. From germline, CDR1 is SGHTA and CDR2 FQGNSA. CDR3 region: CASSSGQGGNQPQHF. The CDR3 DNA follows: TGTGCCAGCAGCTCTGGTCAGGGCGGCAATCAGCCCCAGCATTTT.

The rearrangement links TRBV7-8 to TRBJ1-1, with 7 bases lining up with TRBD1. Germline-derived CDR1 and CDR2 are SGHVS and FQNEAQ. J was trimmed by 1 base and V by 5 bases; bases with no gene match: 10. This CDR3 is built from 16 residues. The CDR3 here is CASSPRQGSGNTEAFF. The DNA of the CDR3 is TGTGCCAGCAGCCCCAGACAGGGTTCGGGGAACACTGAAGCTTTCTTT.

The chain carries TRBV6-5 and TRBJ1-4, with D unresolved. V lost 6 bases and J lost 8, with 16 bases in between. The CDR3 contains 14 residues. Germline V lookup: CDR1 MNHEY, CDR2 SVGAGI. The CDR3 sequence is CASSVKLPGEKLFF. As DNA, the CDR3 is TGTGCCAGCAGCGTTAAACTCCCGGGGGAAAAACTGTTTTTT.

The chain couples TRBV5-4 to TRBJ2-1; D remains unclear. Germline CDR1 reads SGHNT; CDR2 reads YYREEE (reference sequence). V was shortened by 1 base and J by 9 bases, with 8 bases between the two germline ends. This CDR3 region has 12 residues. CDR3 amino acids: CASSLSDAEQFF. CDR3 nucleotides: TGTGCCAGCAGCTTGAGCGATGCTGAGCAGTTCTTC.

The V call is TRBV7-9, the J call TRBJ1-1; a possible D gene is TRBD1 (5 bases). The CDR3 has 15 amino acids. CDR1 and CDR2 from the germline V gene are SEHNR and FQNEAQ (reference sequence). Trimming removed 5 bases at V and 4 bases at J, with 17 bases between. The CDR3 loop reads CASSRASQGLTEAFF. The CDR3 DNA is TGTGCCAGCAGCCGGGCAAGCCAGGGTCTCACTGAAGCTTTCTTT.

The rearrangement uses TRBV7-9 and TRBJ1-3, with unresolved D. This CDR3 has 12 amino acids. V was pared by 7 bases and J by 6 bases, with 10 bases between. Germline CDR1 is SEHNR and CDR2 is FQNEAQ (reference sequence). In DNA, the CDR3 is TGTGCCAGCACCCCCACAGAAAACACCATATATTTT. This codes for CASTPTENTIYF.

V and J are TRBV2 and TRBJ1-5; D unresolved. The CDR3 totals 14 residues. Germline V CDR1 and CDR2: SNHLY, FYNNEI. V lost 1 base to trimming and J lost 8 bases, with 12 bases between them. The CDR3 protein is CASSEDPGEEPQHF. The DNA of the CDR3 is TGTGCCAGCAGTGAAGATCCCGGGGAGGAGCCCCAGCATTTT.

The chain couples TRBV29-1 to TRBJ1-1, with D uncertain. Per the germline V gene, CDR1 is SQVTM and CDR2 is ANQGSEA. This CDR3 region has 12 residues. The V gene lost 0 bases and the J gene lost 6 bases, with 8 bases spanning the gap. The CDR3 nucleotides read TGCAGCGTTGAAGAACGAGGTTCTGAAGCTTTCTTT. This encodes CSVEERGSEAFF.

The J gene is TRBJ2-3, the V gene TRBV5-4; D is possibly TRBD2 (6 bases). The ends were cut back, 2 bases at V and 4 bases at J, with 17 bases in the middle. From germline, CDR1 is SGHNT and CDR2 YYREEE (reference sequence). This CDR3 region has 16 residues. As DNA, the CDR3 is TGTGCCAGCAGCTTCGGAGGGAAACGCGGCGCAGATACGCAGTATTTT. It translates to CASSFGGKRGADTQYF. Filled out from reference TRBV5-4 and TRBJ2-3, the complete variable domain reads ETGVTQSPTHLIKTRGQQVTLRCSSQSGHNTVSWYQQALGQGPQFIFQYYREEENGRGNFPPRFSGLQFPNYSSELNVNALELDDSALYLCASSFGGKRGADTQYFGPGTRLTVL.

This sequence joins TRBV11-3 and TRBJ2-7; tentatively, D is TRBD2 (6 bases). This CDR3 spans 14 amino acids. V lost 5 bases, J lost 4 bases, and 15 bases lay in between. Germline assignment: CDR1 SGHNT and CDR2 YENEEA. The CDR3 DNA sequence: TGTGCCAGCAGCGGGCGGACTATTCCGTACGAGCAGTACGTC. Its protein is CASSGRTIPYEQYV.

There are a few counts of this clone. This chain joins TRBV3-1 (or the pseudogene TRBV3-2) and TRBJ1-6; a weak D match, TRBD1 (5 bases). V lost 0 bases to trimming and J lost 4 bases, with 16 bases between them. The CDR3 length is 18 residues. Germline-derived CDR1 and CDR2 are LGHDT and YNNKEL (reference sequence). The CDR3 coding sequence is TGTGCCAGCAGCCAAGAATTGGGGGGGATTGGGTATAATTCACCCCTCCACTTT. Translating it yields CASSQELGGIGYNSPLHF.

The rearrangement uses TRBV5-8 and TRBJ2-1; tentatively, D is TRBD2 (5 bases). Germline CDR1 and CDR2: SGHTS and YDEGEE. CDR3 size: 15 residues. V was cut by 1 base and J by 2 bases, with 10 bases left in between. The CDR3 loop is CASSLSRDAYNEQFF. The CDR3 region has the DNA TGTGCCAGCAGCTTGAGTCGGGATGCCTACAATGAGCAGTTCTTC. The full variable domain, with the rest looked up from reference TRBV5-8 and TRBJ2-1, is EAGVTQSPTHLIKTRGQQATLRCSPISGHTSVYWYQQALGLGLQFLLWYDEGEERNRGNFPPRFSGRQFPNYSSELNVNALELEDSALYLCASSLSRDAYNEQFFGPGTRLTVL.

The chain joins TRBV7-2 to TRBJ1-5; D unclear. Trimming removed 3 bases at V and 2 bases at J, with 5 bases between. The CDR3 has 13 amino acids. CDR1 is SGHTA, CDR2 FQGNSA, per germline. The CDR3 DNA follows: TGTGCCAGCAGCTTTCGAGGCAATCAGCCCCAGCATTTT. This codes for CASSFRGNQPQHF.

V gene TRBV2 combines with J gene TRBJ1-5; TRBD1 agrees at 7 bases. Germline assignment: CDR1 SNHLY and CDR2 FYNNEI. The V segment lost 4 bases and the J segment 4 bases; nucleotides outside the gene matches: 4. This CDR3 is built from 14 residues. The DNA of the CDR3 is TGTGCCAGCAGTGTGTTGACAGGGAATCAGCCCCAGCATTTT. Protein product: CASSVLTGNQPQHF.

This clone has only one observation. The J gene is TRBJ1-5, the V gene TRBV7-8; a weak D match, TRBD1 (6 bases). Germline CDR1 and CDR2: SGHVS and FQNEAQ. The CDR3 is 13 amino acids. With 8 bases removed from V and 0 bases from J, the gap between germline ends came to 8 bases. CDR3 region: CASGQNSNQPQHF. As DNA, the CDR3 is TGTGCCAGCGGACAGAATAGCAATCAGCCCCAGCATTTT.

This chain uses TRBV6-5 with TRBJ1-2; possibly TRBD1 for D (6 bases). V lost 6 bases to trimming and J lost 3 bases, with 14 bases between them. This CDR3 has 14 residues. Per the germline V gene, CDR1 is MNHEY and CDR2 is SVGAGI. CDR3 sequence reads: CASRMGGADYGYTF. CDR3 nucleotide sequence: TGTGCCAGCAGGATGGGGGGGGCGGACTATGGCTACACCTTC.

The chain links TRBV6-5 to TRBJ1-1; weak D call: TRBD1 (5 bases). Germline values: CDR1 MNHEY, CDR2 SVGAGI. The CDR3 is made up of 13 amino acids. Trimming shortened V by 7 bases and J by 6 bases, and 15 bases separated the two germline ends. The chain's CDR3 is CASTAPGNSEAFF. In nucleotides, the CDR3 is TGTGCCAGCACCGCTCCAGGGAATTCTGAAGCTTTCTTT.

This rearrangement joins TRBV24-1 to TRBJ1-5; D is perhaps TRBD1 (6 bases). Trimming took off 7 bases at V and 5 bases at J, with 14 bases between the two ends. The CDR3 extends over 14 amino acids. Germline values: CDR1 KGHDR, CDR2 SFDVKD. For the CDR3, the DNA is TGTGCCACCAGAGGCACAGGGATGGATCAGCCCCAGCATTTT. This translates into CATRGTGMDQPQHF.

The chain combines TRBV10-2 with TRBJ2-2, with 12 nucleotides matching TRBD1. After removal of 2 bases from V and 4 bases from J, the junction contained 5 bases not matched to a gene. The CDR3 loop spans 17 amino acids. Looked up from germline, CDR1 is WSHSY and CDR2 is SAAADI. CDR3 sequence: CASSEGDRGLRTGELFF. DNA of the CDR3: TGCGCCAGCAGTGAGGGGGACAGGGGGCTGCGCACCGGGGAGCTGTTTTTT.

The table lists this clone with a count of one. This chain uses TRBV10-3 with TRBJ2-3; 7 bases are a match to TRBD2. The CDR3 consists of 11 residues. Trimming cost V 6 bases and J 6 bases; bases outside gene matches: 0. Germline loops: CDR1 ENHRY, CDR2 SYGVKD. CDR3 nucleotide sequence: TGTGCCATCAGGGGGGGGGATACGCAGTATTTT. Translating gives CAIRGGDTQYF.

The rearrangement joins TRBV18 to TRBJ1-2; perhaps TRBD1 as D (6 bases). The V and J ends lost 2 bases and 8 bases respectively, with 18 bases between them. The CDR3 spans 15 residues. Germline loops: CDR1 KGHSH, CDR2 LQKENI. CDR3 loop: CASSPWDTLRWGYTF. DNA for the CDR3: TGTGCCAGCTCACCATGGGACACGTTAAGGTGGGGCTACACCTTC.

This chain connects TRBV5-6 to TRBJ1-4; D remains unclear. The germline CDR1 and CDR2 sequences are SGHDT and YYEEEE. With 3 bases removed from V and 7 bases from J, the gap between germline ends came to 16 bases. The CDR3 contains 15 residues. The CDR3 loop is CASSSSPVGGEKLFF. Written as DNA, the CDR3 is TGTGCCAGCAGCTCGTCTCCCGTAGGAGGTGAAAAACTGTTTTTT.